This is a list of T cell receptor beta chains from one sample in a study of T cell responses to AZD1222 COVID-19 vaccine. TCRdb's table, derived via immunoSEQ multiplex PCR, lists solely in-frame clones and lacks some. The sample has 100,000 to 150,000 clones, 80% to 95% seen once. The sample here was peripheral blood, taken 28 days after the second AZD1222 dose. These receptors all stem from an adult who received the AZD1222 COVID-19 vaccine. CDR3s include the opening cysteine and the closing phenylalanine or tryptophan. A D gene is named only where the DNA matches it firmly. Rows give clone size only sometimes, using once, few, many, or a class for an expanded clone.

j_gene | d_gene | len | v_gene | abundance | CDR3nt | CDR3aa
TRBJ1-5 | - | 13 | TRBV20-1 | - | TGCAGTGCTAGTACCGGGGACAATCAGCCCCAGCATTTT | CSASTGDNQPQHF
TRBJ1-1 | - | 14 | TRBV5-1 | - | TGCGCCAGCAGAGAACCGGGTTTGGATACTGAAGCTTTCTTT | CASREPGLDTEAFF
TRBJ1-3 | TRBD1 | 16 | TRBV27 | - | TGTGCCAGCAGTCCGCACAGGGGCCTCTCTGGAAACACCATATATTTT | CASSPHRGLSGNTIYF
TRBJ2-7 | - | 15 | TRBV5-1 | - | TGCGCCAGCAGCTTGGTACAGGGCCTCCTCTACGAGCAGTACTTC | CASSLVQGLLYEQYF
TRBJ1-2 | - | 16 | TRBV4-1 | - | TGCGCCAGCAGCCAAGAGGGTTCCAGGGCTAACTATGGCTACACCTTC | CASSQEGSRANYGYTF
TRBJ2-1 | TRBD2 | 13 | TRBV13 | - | TGTGCCAGCAGCCCAACGGGACTAGGCGGGCAGTTCTTC | CASSPTGLGGQFF
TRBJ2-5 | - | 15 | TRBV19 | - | TGTGCCAGTAGTATAGGGGGACTGGGCCCAGAGACCCAGTACTTC | CASSIGGLGPETQYF
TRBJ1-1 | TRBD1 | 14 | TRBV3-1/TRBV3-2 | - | TGTGCCAGCAGCCGACAGGGGTGGAGCACTGAAGCTTTCTTT | CASSRQGWSTEAFF
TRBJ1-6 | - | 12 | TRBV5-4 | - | TGTGCCAGCAGCTATAATAATTCACCCCTCCACTTT | CASSYNNSPLHF
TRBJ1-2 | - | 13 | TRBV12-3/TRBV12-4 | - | TGTGCCAGCAGTGGGGGCATGAGGTATGGCTACACCTTC | CASSGGMRYGYTF
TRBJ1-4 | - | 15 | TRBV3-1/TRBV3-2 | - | TGTGCCAGCAGCCGCCCGGGGGTTGGAAATGAAAAACTGTTTTTT | CASSRPGVGNEKLFF
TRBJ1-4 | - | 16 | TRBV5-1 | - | TGCGCCAGCAGCTTGGCCAGGGGTGCAACTAATGAAAAACTGTTTTTT | CASSLARGATNEKLFF
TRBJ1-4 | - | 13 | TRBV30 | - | TGTGCCTGGAGTCGCAGGGGAGGTGAAAAACTGTTTTTT | CAWSRRGGEKLFF
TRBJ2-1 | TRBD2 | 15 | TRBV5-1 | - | TGCGCCAGCAGCCCCCGGACTAGTTTCCACAATGAGCAGTTCTTC | CASSPRTSFHNEQFF
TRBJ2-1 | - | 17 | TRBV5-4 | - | TGTGCCAGCAGCTTGTGGACGATCTCCACAAGGGCGGTGGAGCAGTTCTTC | CASSLWTISTRAVEQFF
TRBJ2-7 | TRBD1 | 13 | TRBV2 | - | TGTGCCAGCGTGAGGACAGGGATGTCCGAGCAGTACTTC | CASVRTGMSEQYF
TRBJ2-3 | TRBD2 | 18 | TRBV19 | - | TGTGCCAGTAGTATAGTGACTAGCGGGGTCGCGAACACAGATACGCAGTATTTT | CASSIVTSGVANTDTQYF
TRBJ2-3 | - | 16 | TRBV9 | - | TGTGCCAGCAGCGACGGCAGAGGGGAGCGTGGGGATACGCAGTATTTT | CASSDGRGERGDTQYF
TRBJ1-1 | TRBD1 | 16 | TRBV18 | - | TGTGCCAGCTCACGAACCTCCGGACAGGGGAACACTGAAGCTTTCTTT | CASSRTSGQGNTEAFF
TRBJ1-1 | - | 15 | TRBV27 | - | TGTGCCCAGCGGGAGGACAGTCTCATGAACACTGAAGCTTTCTTT | CAQREDSLMNTEAFF
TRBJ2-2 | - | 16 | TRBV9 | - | TGTGCCAGCAGCGTAGTTGGTCAGGGCGGTACCGGGGAGCTGTTTTTT | CASSVVGQGGTGELFF
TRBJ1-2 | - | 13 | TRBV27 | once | TGTGCCAGCAGTAAAACGGGCTCTAGGGGCTACACCTTC | CASSKTGSRGYTF
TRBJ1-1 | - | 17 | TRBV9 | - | TGTGCCAGCAGCCAGATCCCACAGGTCGGAATGAACACTGAAGCTTTCTTT | CASSQIPQVGMNTEAFF
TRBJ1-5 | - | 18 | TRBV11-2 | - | TGTGCCAGCAGCACACATTCTGGAGGGGGGCAGGGCGATCAGCCCCAGCATTTT | CASSTHSGGGQGDQPQHF
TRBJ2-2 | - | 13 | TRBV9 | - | TGTGCCAGCAGCGGTAGCCCCACCGGGGAGCTGTTTTTT | CASSGSPTGELFF
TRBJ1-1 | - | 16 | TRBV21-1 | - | TGTGCCAGCAGCGCTCGGGACAGGGGGCGAGGCACTGAAGCTTTCTTT | CASSARDRGRGTEAFF
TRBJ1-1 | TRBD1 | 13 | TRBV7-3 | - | TGTGCCAGCAGCTCTCGACAGGGGGGTGAAGCTTTCTTT | CASSSRQGGEAFF
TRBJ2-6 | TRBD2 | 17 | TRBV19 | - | TGTGCCAGTAATCGGGAGGCCGGTTTCTACGGGGCCAACGTCCTGACTTTC | CASNREAGFYGANVLTF
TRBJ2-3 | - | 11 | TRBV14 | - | TGTGCCAGCAGCCATGGGGTTTTGCAGTATTTT | CASSHGVLQYF
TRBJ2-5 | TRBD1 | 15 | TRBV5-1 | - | TGCGCCAGCAGCTGGGGCCGGGACAGTTGGGAGACCCAGTACTTC | CASSWGRDSWETQYF
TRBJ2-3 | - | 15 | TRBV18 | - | TGTGCCAGCTCACCAGGGCAAAACCTAGCAGATACGCAGTATTTT | CASSPGQNLADTQYF
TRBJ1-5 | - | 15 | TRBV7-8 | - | TGTGCCAGCAGCTTACTCCCGGACCCGAGGCAGCCCCAGCATTTT | CASSLLPDPRQPQHF
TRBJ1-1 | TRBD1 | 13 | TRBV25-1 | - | TGTGCCAGCAGGGGACAGGTGAACACTGAAGCTTTCTTT | CASRGQVNTEAFF
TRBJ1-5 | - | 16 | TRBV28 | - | TGTGCCAGTGACAGGATCCGGATGGAGAGCAATCAGCCCCAGCATTTT | CASDRIRMESNQPQHF
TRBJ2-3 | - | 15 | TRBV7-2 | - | TGTGCCAGCAGCCCGGCACCTTCTGGCACAGATACGCAGTATTTT | CASSPAPSGTDTQYF
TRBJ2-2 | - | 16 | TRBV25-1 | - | TGTGCCAGCAGTGAAAGTAGGCGGACGAACACCGGGGAGCTGTTTTTT | CASSESRRTNTGELFF
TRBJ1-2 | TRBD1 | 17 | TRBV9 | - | TGTGCCAGCAGCTCCCAAGAAGGGACAGGCTTTAGCTATGGCTACACCTTC | CASSSQEGTGFSYGYTF
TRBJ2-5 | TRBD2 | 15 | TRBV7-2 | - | TGTGCCAGCAGCTCGACTAGCGGGAGCTATGAGACCCAGTACTTC | CASSSTSGSYETQYF
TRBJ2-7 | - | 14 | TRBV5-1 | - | TGCGCCAGCAGCCAAGACAGCCGGACCTACGAGCAGTACTTC | CASSQDSRTYEQYF
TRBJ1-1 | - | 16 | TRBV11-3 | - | TGTGCCAGCAGCCTACGGGAGGCAGGAGGGAATGGTGAAGCTTTCTTT | CASSLREAGGNGEAFF
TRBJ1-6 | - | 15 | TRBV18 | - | TGTGCCAGCTCACCATTGGAGGGTACGAATTCACCCCTCCACTTT | CASSPLEGTNSPLHF
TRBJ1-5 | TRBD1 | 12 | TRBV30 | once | TGTGCCTGGAGTGGACAGGGTCAGCCCCAGCATTTT | CAWSGQGQPQHF
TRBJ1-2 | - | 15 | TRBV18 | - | TGTGCCAGCTCACCAGTTTCAGCCCGGGATCATGGCTACACCTTC | CASSPVSARDHGYTF
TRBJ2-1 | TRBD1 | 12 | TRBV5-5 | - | TGTGCCAGCAGCCCAGGGACAGGGAGCTTCTTCTTC | CASSPGTGSFFF
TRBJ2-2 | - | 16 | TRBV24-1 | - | TGTGCCACCAGTGATCTCCGGGAACGAGGGACCGGGGAGCTGTTTTTT | CATSDLRERGTGELFF
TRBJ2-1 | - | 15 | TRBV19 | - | TGTGCCAGTAGCCCGTACAGGGTCTCCTACAATGAGCAGTTCTTC | CASSPYRVSYNEQFF
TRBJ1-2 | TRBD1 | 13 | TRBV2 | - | TGTGCCAGCAGGCCTCAAGGGGGCGAAGGCTACACCTTC | CASRPQGGEGYTF
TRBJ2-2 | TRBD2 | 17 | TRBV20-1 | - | TGCAGTGCTAGTTACGGACTAGCGGGAGTCTACACCGGGGAGCTGTTTTTT | CSASYGLAGVYTGELFF
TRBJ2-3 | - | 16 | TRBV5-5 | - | TGTGCCAGCAGCTTGAGGGAGCTGTCTAGCACAGATACGCAGTATTTT | CASSLRELSSTDTQYF
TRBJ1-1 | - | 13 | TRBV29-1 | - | TGCAGCGTTGAAGGACAGAGGAACACTGAAGCTTTCTTT | CSVEGQRNTEAFF
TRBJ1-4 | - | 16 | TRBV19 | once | TGTGCCAGTAGCACCCGCCCCCCAGGCACTAATGAAAAACTGTTTTTT | CASSTRPPGTNEKLFF
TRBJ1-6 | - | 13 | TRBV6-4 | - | TGTGCCAGCAGTGAATACCCGGGCTCACCCCTCCACTTT | CASSEYPGSPLHF
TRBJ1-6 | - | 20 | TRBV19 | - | TGTGCCAGTAGTATAGAGGGGATTATTAGGGACGGAAGGAAGGAGTCACCCCTCCACTTT | CASSIEGIIRDGRKESPLHF